These 16 T cell receptor beta chains share one sample of origin, sequenced in a study of cytomegalovirus exposure and HLA in healthy donors. PCR was performed using 60 Vbeta and 13 Jbeta primers. Method: immunoSEQ multiplex PCR; TCRdb's copy keeps in-frame clones and lacks some. The table shows some 100,000 clones, with about 80% occurring only once. The sequenced sample consisted of PBMCs. Receptor source: a human donor in good health.

The rearrangement joins TRBV28 to TRBJ1-2; D perhaps matches TRBD1 (6 bases). Germline V gives CDR1 MDHEN, CDR2 SYDVKM. The CDR3 sequence is 15 residues long. V lost 7 bases, J lost 6 bases, and 21 bases lay in between. The CDR3 loop reads CASTDPGGAKDGYTF. The CDR3 coding sequence is TGTGCCAGCACCGACCCTGGGGGGGCTAAAGATGGCTACACCTTC.

This clone came up a few times. This sequence joins TRBV15 and TRBJ2-7; maybe TRBD2 (7 bases). Germline assignment: CDR1 LNHNV and CDR2 YYDKDF (reference sequence). The CDR3 runs to 14 residues. The V end lost 0 bases, the J end lost 4 bases, and 10 bases lay between the germline ends. The DNA of the CDR3 is TGTGCCACCAGCAGAGATCGGGGGGCTTACGAGCAGTACTTC. This codes for CATSRDRGAYEQYF.

The chain employs TRBV13 and TRBJ2-5; 8 bases line up with TRBD2. After removal of 5 bases from V and 3 bases from J, the junction contained 17 bases not matched to a gene. Germline values: CDR1 PRHDT, CDR2 FYEKMQ (reference sequence). The CDR3 sequence is 18 residues long. CDR3 coding DNA: TGTGCCAGCAGCCCAAGATATCAACTAGCGGTGACGGAAGAGACCCAGTACTTC. This sequence encodes CASSPRYQLAVTEETQYF.

The chain's CDR3 is CASSYSRQGKEAFF. The CDR3 DNA sequence: TGTGCCAGCAGTTACTCGCGTCAGGGTAAGGAAGCTTTCTTT. The rearrangement joins TRBV6-5 to TRBJ1-1; D is perhaps TRBD1 (5 bases). Trimming cost V 0 bases and J 8 bases, with 13 bases left between them. The CDR3 is 14 amino acids. CDR1 and CDR2 from the germline V gene are MNHEY and SVGAGI.

The chain uses TRBV27 and TRBJ2-7; weak D call: TRBD2 (5 bases). Looked up from germline, CDR1 is MNHEY and CDR2 is SMNVEV (reference sequence). Trimming left V 2 bases short and J 6 bases short, with 8 bases between. This CDR3 spans 12 amino acids. DNA of the CDR3: TGTGCCAGCAGTTTACGAGGGCGCGAGCAGTACTTC. This sequence encodes CASSLRGREQYF.

The V gene is TRBV7-2, the J gene TRBJ2-2; TRBD1 is a possible D gene (6 bases). V was cut by 8 bases and J by 4 bases, with 14 bases left in between. CDR1 and CDR2 from the germline V gene are SGHTA and FQGNSA. This CDR3 spans 14 amino acids. The CDR3 loop reads CASYRGGATGELFF. The CDR3 bases are TGTGCCAGCTACCGAGGGGGAGCCACCGGGGAGCTGTTTTTT.

This chain joins TRBV28 and TRBJ2-3; 11 bases agree with TRBD2. The CDR3 spans 18 residues. From germline, CDR1 is MDHEN and CDR2 SYDVKM. Unmatched junction bases numbered 13, after V lost 3 bases and J lost 5 bases. The CDR3 loop is CASSLDLISGRALDTQYF. In DNA form, the CDR3 reads TGTGCCAGCAGTTTGGACTTAATTAGCGGGAGGGCCCTAGATACGCAGTATTTT.

The J gene is TRBJ2-2, the V gene TRBV10-1; TRBD1 might be the D (6 bases). Trimming took off 3 bases at V and 10 bases at J, with 9 bases between the two ends. Germline V gives CDR1 WNHNN, CDR2 SYGVQD (reference sequence). This CDR3 has 12 amino acids. Here the CDR3 DNA reads TGCGCCAGCAGTGAAGGGACATCGGAGCTGTTTTTT. Its translation: CASSEGTSELFF.

This clone turned up a few times. The J gene is TRBJ2-2, the V gene TRBV5-1; 8 bases line up with TRBD1. The CDR3 is made up of 16 amino acids. Germline V gives CDR1 SGHRS, CDR2 YFSETQ. V trimming: 6 bases; J trimming: 3 bases; junction bases outside the gene matches: 10. CDR3 nucleotides: TGCGCCAGCAAAATTAAACCACAGGGGGACACCGGGGAGCTGTTTTTT. Translation: CASKIKPQGDTGELFF.

V gene TRBV9 combines with J gene TRBJ1-1; D is possibly TRBD1 (6 bases). CDR1 and CDR2 (germline): SGDLS, YYNGEE. Trimming left V 3 bases short and J 3 bases short, with 9 bases between. There are 13 residues in the CDR3. CDR3 region: CASSAYRDTEAFF. Written as DNA, the CDR3 is TGTGCCAGCAGCGCCTACAGGGACACTGAAGCTTTCTTT.

J is TRBJ2-2 and V is TRBV9; 10 nucleotides agree with TRBD1. The CDR3 runs to 17 residues. Germline CDR1 SGDLS, CDR2 YYNGEE. The junction had 4 bases not matched to a gene; V was cut back by 0 bases and J by 2 bases. The CDR3: CASSVAGQGENTGELFF. In DNA, the CDR3 is TGTGCCAGCAGCGTAGCAGGACAGGGGGAAAACACCGGGGAGCTGTTTTTT.

The chain employs TRBV10-2 and TRBJ1-5; 9 nucleotides line up with TRBD1. V lost 4 bases, J lost 7 bases, and 2 bases stayed unmatched. The CDR3 consists of 13 residues. Germline V gives CDR1 WSHSY, CDR2 SAAADI. CDR3 amino acids: CASSGQGGQPQHF. For the CDR3, the DNA is TGCGCCAGCAGTGGACAGGGGGGACAGCCCCAGCATTTT.

This chain connects TRBV30 to TRBJ1-4; D perhaps matches TRBD1 (5 bases). This CDR3 comprises 13 residues. The germline V and J ends were trimmed by 0 bases and 8 bases, with 10 bases remaining between them. CDR1 and CDR2 (germline): GTSNPN, SVGIG (reference sequence). CDR3 in DNA: TGTGCCTGGAGTGTTACCCGGGGGGAAAAACTGTTTTTT. Translating it yields CAWSVTRGEKLFF.

This clone was observed a handful of times. The CDR3 DNA is TGTGCCAGCAGCTTTACTAGCGGGGGAATAGGCTACGAGCAGTACTTC. It specifies CASSFTSGGIGYEQYF. V usage is TRBV7-2 and J usage is TRBJ2-7; TRBD2 matches at 11 bases. The CDR3 consists of 16 residues. Germline CDR1 reads SGHTA; CDR2 reads FQGNSA. V shed 3 bases and J 3 bases; nucleotides not matched to a gene: 7.

The CDR3 sequence is CAWSPNLRQDEAFF. The CDR3 DNA is TGTGCCTGGAGTCCCAACCTCAGACAGGATGAAGCTTTCTTT. V and J are TRBV30 and TRBJ1-1; TRBD1 is a possible D gene (6 bases). The CDR3 extends over 14 amino acids. V was cut by 2 bases and J by 7 bases, with 17 bases left in between. Per the germline V gene, CDR1 is GTSNPN and CDR2 is SVGIG (reference sequence).

Comments on this clone: Within the sample, other DNA sequences also encode this same CDR3. The V call is TRBV5-1, the J call TRBJ2-7; no reliable D call. Per germline, CDR1 SGHRS and CDR2 YFSETQ. Trimming removed 0 bases at V and 2 bases at J, with 9 bases between. This CDR3 spans 14 amino acids. CDR3 sequence reads: CASSLAGDTYEQYF. The CDR3 bases are TGCGCCAGCAGCTTGGCCGGAGATACCTACGAGCAGTACTTC.